One and the same sample provided the 9 T cell receptor beta chains below, sequenced in a study of cytomegalovirus exposure and HLA in healthy donors. PCR used 60 Vbeta primers and 13 Jbeta primers. Only in-frame clones appear in the TCRdb table, and some are missing; sequencing was by immunoSEQ multiplex PCR. This table has 110,000 to 150,000 clones, 74% appearing once. The sample taken for sequencing was PBMCs. These receptors came from a man between 18 and 29 years old in good health and CMV-seropositive.

The CDR3 sequence: CASSYGAGYGYTF. The CDR3 DNA reads as TGTGCCAGCAGTTATGGGGCGGGGTATGGCTACACCTTC. The V and J genes are TRBV6-5 and TRBJ1-2; D may be TRBD1 (5 bases). From germline, CDR1 is MNHEY and CDR2 SVGAGI. The V end lost 3 bases, the J end lost 5 bases, and 10 bases lay between the germline ends. The CDR3 spans 13 residues.

The V call is TRBV7-9, the J call TRBJ2-5, with 7 bases lining up with TRBD2. The junction had 9 bases not matched to a gene; V was cut back by 6 bases and J by 5 bases. Germline CDR1 is SEHNR and CDR2 is FQNEAQ (reference sequence). CDR3 size: 14 residues. Here the CDR3 reads CASRVGLTSETQYF. The CDR3 DNA follows: TGTGCCAGCAGAGTGGGACTAACCTCGGAGACCCAGTACTTC.

This clone was found a few times. V gene TRBV27 combines with J gene TRBJ2-3; 10 bases agree with TRBD1. The germline gives CDR1 MNHEY, CDR2 SMNVEV (reference sequence). The ends lost 5 bases at V and 4 bases at J; junction bases unmatched: 6. This CDR3 comprises 15 residues. CDR3 in DNA: TGTGCCAGCAGTCCGGGACAGGGGTTTTCAGATACGCAGTATTTT. It is translated as CASSPGQGFSDTQYF.

The genes are TRBV5-1 and TRBJ2-2; a possible D gene is TRBD2 (6 bases). The length of the CDR3 is 15 residues. Germline CDR1 SGHRS, CDR2 YFSETQ. Trimming cost V 0 bases and J 2 bases, with 8 bases left between them. CDR3 in DNA: TGCGCCAGCAGCTTGGGGGGACTCAACACCGGGGAGCTGTTTTTT. Protein sequence: CASSLGGLNTGELFF.

The chain couples TRBV7-3 to TRBJ2-1; the D is unclear. There are 15 residues in the CDR3. V lost 1 base to trimming and J lost 0 bases, with 7 bases between them. Per germline, CDR1 SGHTA and CDR2 FQGTGA. The CDR3 protein is CASSLNPSSYNEQFF. The CDR3 bases are TGTGCCAGCAGCTTAAATCCGTCCTCCTACAATGAGCAGTTCTTC. The complete variable domain, with remaining parts taken from reference TRBV7-3 and TRBJ2-1, reads GAGVSQTPSNKVTEKGKYVELRCDPISGHTALYWYRQSLGQGPEFLIYFQGTGAADDSGLPNDRFFAVRPEGSVSTLKIQRTERGDSAVYLCASSLNPSSYNEQFFGPGTRLTVL.

The CDR3 here is CASNGSPYRNTEAFF. The CDR3 DNA is TGTGCCAGCAATGGGAGCCCCTACCGGAACACTGAAGCTTTCTTT. This chain connects TRBV2 to TRBJ1-1; D unclear. This CDR3 is built from 15 residues. The ends were cut back, 7 bases at V and 1 base at J, with 16 bases in the middle. CDR1 SNHLY and CDR2 FYNNEI come from the germline V gene.

This clone was found a few times. The rearrangement uses TRBV4-3 and TRBJ1-4; 8 bases are a match to TRBD1. The CDR3 covers 15 residues. The V and J ends lost 1 base and 8 bases, in that order; junction bases with no gene match: 6. In germline, CDR1 is LGHNA, CDR2 YSLEER. As DNA, the CDR3 is TGCGCCAGCAGCCAAGGCAGGGGGCTGGAAGAAAAACTGTTTTTT. Translating gives CASSQGRGLEEKLFF.

The chain combines TRBV19 with TRBJ1-5; no clear D. The CDR3 has 13 amino acids. V was clipped by 5 bases and J by 3 bases, with 8 bases between them. The germline V gene encodes CDR1 LNHDA and CDR2 SQIVND (reference sequence). The CDR3 region has the DNA TGTGCCAGTAGTCTCGACATCAATCAGCCCCAGCATTTT. Translated: CASSLDINQPQHF. Together with reference TRBV19 and TRBJ1-5, the CDR3 gives the full variable domain: DGGITQSPKYLFRKEGQNVTLSCEQNLNHDAMYWYRQDPGQGLRLIYYSQIVNDFQKGDIAEGYSVSREKKESFPLTVTSAQKNPTAFYLCASSLDINQPQHFGDGTRLSIL.

V gene TRBV28 combines with J gene TRBJ2-5; a weak D match, TRBD1 (6 bases). Germline CDR1 reads MDHEN; CDR2 reads SYDVKM. The CDR3 covers 14 residues. V dropped 2 bases and J dropped 2 bases, with 9 bases sitting between them. Written as DNA, the CDR3 is TGTGCCAGCAGTTTAATCAGGGGTCAAGAGACCCAGTACTTC. This gives the protein CASSLIRGQETQYF.